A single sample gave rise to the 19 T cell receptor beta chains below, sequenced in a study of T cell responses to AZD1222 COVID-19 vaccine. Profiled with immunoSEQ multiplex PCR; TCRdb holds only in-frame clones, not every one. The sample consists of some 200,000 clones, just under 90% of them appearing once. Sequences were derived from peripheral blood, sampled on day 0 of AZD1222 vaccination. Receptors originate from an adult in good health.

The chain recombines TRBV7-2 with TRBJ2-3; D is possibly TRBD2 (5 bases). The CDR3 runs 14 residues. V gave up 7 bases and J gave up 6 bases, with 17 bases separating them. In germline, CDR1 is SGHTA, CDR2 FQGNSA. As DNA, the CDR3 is TGTGCCAGCACGCTACTAGGTTTGGCGGATACGCAGTATTTT. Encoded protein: CASTLLGLADTQYF.

The CDR3 sequence: CASSVERTGRAYEQYF. CDR3 bases: TGTGCCAGCAGCGTAGAACGGACAGGGAGGGCCTACGAGCAGTACTTC. V is TRBV9 and J is TRBJ2-7, with D possibly TRBD1 on 8 matching bases. Germline V gene lookup returns CDR1 SGDLS and CDR2 YYNGEE. This CDR3 is built from 16 residues. Trimming removed 0 bases from V and 2 bases from J, with 15 bases in between.

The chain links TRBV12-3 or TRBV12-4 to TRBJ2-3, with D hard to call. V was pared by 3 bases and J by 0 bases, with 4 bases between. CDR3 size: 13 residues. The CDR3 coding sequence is TGTGCCAGCAGTTTCCCTAGCACAGATACGCAGTATTTT. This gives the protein CASSFPSTDTQYF.

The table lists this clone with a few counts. The CDR3 is CASSLDAASGGSYGYTF. CDR3 DNA: TGTGCCAGCAGCTTAGACGCCGCGTCAGGGGGCAGCTATGGCTACACCTTC. The rearrangement joins TRBV7-6 to TRBJ1-2; 8 bases match TRBD1. There are 17 residues in the CDR3. Germline lookup yields CDR1 SGHVS and CDR2 FNYEAQ. The trim removed 1 base at V and 4 bases at J, leaving 11 bases unmatched.

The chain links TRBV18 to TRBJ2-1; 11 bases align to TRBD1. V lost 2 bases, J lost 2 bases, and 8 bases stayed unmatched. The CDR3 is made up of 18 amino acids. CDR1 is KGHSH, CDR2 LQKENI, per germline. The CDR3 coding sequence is TGTGCCAGCTCACCAAATCAAGTGGGACAGGGGGCCTACAATGAGCAGTTCTTC. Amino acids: CASSPNQVGQGAYNEQFF.

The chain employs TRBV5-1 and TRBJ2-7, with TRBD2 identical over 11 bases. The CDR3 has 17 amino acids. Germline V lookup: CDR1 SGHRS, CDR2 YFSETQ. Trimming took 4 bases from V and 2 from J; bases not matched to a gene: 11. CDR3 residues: CASSRGPSGGQTYEQYF. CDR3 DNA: TGCGCCAGCAGCAGGGGCCCTAGCGGGGGGCAAACCTACGAGCAGTACTTC.

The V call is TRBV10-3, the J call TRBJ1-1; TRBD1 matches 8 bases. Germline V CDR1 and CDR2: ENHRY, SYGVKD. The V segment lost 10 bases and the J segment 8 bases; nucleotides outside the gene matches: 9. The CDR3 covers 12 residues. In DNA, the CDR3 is TGTGCCACCAAAGGACAGGGAAGCGAAGCTTTCTTT. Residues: CATKGQGSEAFF.

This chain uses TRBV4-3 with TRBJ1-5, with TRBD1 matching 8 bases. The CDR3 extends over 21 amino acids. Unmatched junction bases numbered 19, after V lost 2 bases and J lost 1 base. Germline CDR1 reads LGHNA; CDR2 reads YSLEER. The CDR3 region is CASSQQPIQDRVASSNQPQHF. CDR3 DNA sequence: TGCGCCAGCAGCCAACAACCTATACAGGACAGGGTGGCGTCCAGCAATCAGCCCCAGCATTTT.

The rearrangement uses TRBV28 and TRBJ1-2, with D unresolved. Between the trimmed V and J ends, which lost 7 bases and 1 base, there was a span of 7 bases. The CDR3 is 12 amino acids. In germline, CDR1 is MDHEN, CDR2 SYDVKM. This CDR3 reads CASTGSNYGYTF. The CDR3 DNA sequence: TGTGCCAGCACGGGCAGTAACTATGGCTACACCTTC.

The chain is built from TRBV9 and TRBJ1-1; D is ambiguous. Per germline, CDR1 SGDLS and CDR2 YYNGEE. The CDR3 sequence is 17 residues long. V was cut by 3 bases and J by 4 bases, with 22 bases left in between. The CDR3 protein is CASSGRESGSGSTEAFF. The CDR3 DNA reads TGTGCCAGCAGCGGTCGAGAGTCGGGTTCGGGTAGCACTGAAGCTTTCTTT.

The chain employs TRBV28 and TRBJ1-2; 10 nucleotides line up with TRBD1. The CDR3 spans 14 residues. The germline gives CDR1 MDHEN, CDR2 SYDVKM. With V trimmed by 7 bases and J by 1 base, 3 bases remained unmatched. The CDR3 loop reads CASKRDRGNYGYTF. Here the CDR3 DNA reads TGTGCCAGCAAACGGGACAGGGGTAACTATGGCTACACCTTC.

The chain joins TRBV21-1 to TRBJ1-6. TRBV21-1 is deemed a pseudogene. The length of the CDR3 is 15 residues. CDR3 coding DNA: TGTGCCAGCAGCAATAAGGGCTTTGGCGATTCACCCCTCCACTTT. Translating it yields CASSNKGFGDSPLHF.

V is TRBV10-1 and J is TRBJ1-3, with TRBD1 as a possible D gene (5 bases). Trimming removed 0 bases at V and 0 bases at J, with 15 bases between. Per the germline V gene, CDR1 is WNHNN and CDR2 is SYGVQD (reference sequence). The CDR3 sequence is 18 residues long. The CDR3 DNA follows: TGCGCCAGCAGTGAGTCCGCAGGGCCACAATTCTCTGGAAACACCATATATTTT. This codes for CASSESAGPQFSGNTIYF.

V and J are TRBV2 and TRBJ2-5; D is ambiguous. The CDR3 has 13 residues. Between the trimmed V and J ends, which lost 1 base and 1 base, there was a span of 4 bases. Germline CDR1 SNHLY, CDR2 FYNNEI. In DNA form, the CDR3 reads TGTGCCAGCAGTGAAGTCCTCCAAGAGACCCAGTACTTC. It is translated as CASSEVLQETQYF.

CDR3 residues: CASSHSTSGGETQYF. The CDR3 DNA follows: TGTGCCAGCAGCCATAGTACTAGCGGGGGGGAGACCCAGTACTTC. The gene calls are TRBV3-1 (or the pseudogene TRBV3-2) and TRBJ2-5, with 12 bases fitting TRBD2. The CDR3 runs 15 residues. Per germline, CDR1 LGHDT and CDR2 YNNKEL (reference sequence). V was pared by 3 bases and J by 5 bases, with 4 bases of the junction left unmatched.

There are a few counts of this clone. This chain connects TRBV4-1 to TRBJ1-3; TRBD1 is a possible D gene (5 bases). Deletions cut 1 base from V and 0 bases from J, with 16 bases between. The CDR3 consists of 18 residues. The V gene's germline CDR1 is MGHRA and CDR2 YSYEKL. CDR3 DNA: TGCGCCAGCAGCCAAGCCTCCCCGGGGCAGCCCTCTGGAAACACCATATATTTT. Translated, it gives CASSQASPGQPSGNTIYF.

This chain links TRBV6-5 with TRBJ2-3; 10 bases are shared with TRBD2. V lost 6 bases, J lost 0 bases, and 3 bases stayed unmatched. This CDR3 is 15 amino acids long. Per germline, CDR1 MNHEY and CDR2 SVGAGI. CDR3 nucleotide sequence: TGTGCCAGCAGACTACTAGCGGGGAGCACAGATACGCAGTATTTT. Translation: CASRLLAGSTDTQYF.

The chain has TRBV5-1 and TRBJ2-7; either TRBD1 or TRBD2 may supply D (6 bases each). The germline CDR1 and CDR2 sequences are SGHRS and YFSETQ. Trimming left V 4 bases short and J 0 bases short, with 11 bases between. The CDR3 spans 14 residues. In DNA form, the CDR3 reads TGCGCCAGCAGCCCGGGGGACACCTCCTACGAGCAGTACTTC. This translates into CASSPGDTSYEQYF.

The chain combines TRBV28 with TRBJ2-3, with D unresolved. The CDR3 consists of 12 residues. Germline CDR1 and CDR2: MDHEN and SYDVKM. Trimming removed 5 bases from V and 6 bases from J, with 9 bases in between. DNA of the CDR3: TGTGCCAGCAGTCCGCGCCCGGATACGCAGTATTTT. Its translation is CASSPRPDTQYF.